One and the same sample provided the 3 T cell receptor beta chains below, sequenced in a study of CD8 T cells in ankylosing spondylitis. General study findings and limits: Seemingly distinctive of ankylosing spondylitis blood was a TCR beta motif formed by eight highly homologous variants.

TCRdb reanalysed the 5' RACE reads using MiXCR and keeps one entry per CDR3 protein. The sample contains 200,000 to 250,000 distinct CDR3 sequences, approximately 20% of which appear only once. The antigens of these receptors remain unknown. Sample: blood, either unsorted or a sorted T cell fraction (not recorded which). Receptors were obtained from a male donor with ankylosing spondylitis.

The CDR3 nucleotides are TGCGCCAGCAGCTTGGCCCTACAGGGCCACGAGCAGTACTTC. This gives the protein CASSLALQGHEQYF. J is TRBJ2-7 and V is TRBV5-1, with D perhaps TRBD1 (6 bases). This CDR3 contains 14 residues. Germline V gene data show CDR1 as SGHRS and CDR2 as YFSETQ. V lost 0 bases and J lost 5, with 12 bases in between.

This rearrangement joins TRBV7-6 to TRBJ2-3; 7 bases line up with TRBD2. Trimming at V came to 2 bases and at J to 0 bases, leaving 8 bases not matched to a gene. Germline-derived CDR1 and CDR2 are SGHVS and FNYEAQ. There are 17 residues in the CDR3. The CDR3 sequence is CASSLPGLVTSTDTQYF. In nucleotides, the CDR3 is TGTGCCAGCAGCTTACCCGGACTAGTTACTAGCACAGATACGCAGTATTTT. The entire variable domain, with the rest obtained from reference TRBV7-6 and TRBJ2-3, is as follows: GAGVSQSPRYKVTKRGQDVALRCDPISGHVSLYWYRQALGQGPEFLTYFNYEAQQDKSGLPNDRFSAERPEGSISTLTIQRTEQRDSAMYRCASSLPGLVTSTDTQYFGPGTRLTVL.

This chain joins TRBV4-3 and TRBJ1-6; D remains ambiguous. The CDR3 spans 17 residues. The V end lost 1 base, the J end lost 0 bases, and 10 bases lay between the germline ends. Germline CDR1 LGHNA, CDR2 YSLEER. The CDR3 here is CASSQVYPSSYNSPLHF. The CDR3 DNA is TGCGCCAGCAGCCAAGTGTACCCCAGCTCCTATAATTCACCCCTCCACTTT.